This entry concerns a single T cell receptor beta chain. What it binds is unknown. The record originates from a study of CD8+ T cells in alopecia areata. The CDR3 sequence is 15 residues long. The V and J ends lost 5 bases and 6 bases, in that order; junction bases with no gene match: 11. Germline V gives CDR1 SGHTA, CDR2 FQGNSA. Extraction and reverse transcription of RNA yielded cDNA as the sequencing template. The data were produced by immunoSEQ multiplex PCR, yet TCRdb's version contains in-frame clones alone and is incomplete. This sample has some 190,000 clones, with 60% found just once. The study, taken as a whole, reports: The study found tofacitinib significantly decreased scalp clonality and expanded CD8+ clones among the top 100. Many of the expanded lesional clones endured in scalp and blood while on tofacitinib.

The treatment here: oral pan-JAK inhibitor, 5-10 mg twice daily. The J gene is TRBJ2-3, the V gene TRBV7-2; TRBD1 matches at 7 bases. This sample comprised CD4+ T cells sorted from blood, obtained at week 4, from a patient treated with tofacitinib. This receptor was obtained from a human donor with alopecia areata. The CDR3 region has the DNA TGTGCCAGCAGCCCGACAGGGAGCCTGGTGGATACGCAGTATTTT. It specifies CASSPTGSLVDTQYF. Variable domain in full (rest from reference TRBV7-2 and TRBJ2-3): GAGVSQSPSNKVTEKGKDVELRCDPISGHTALYWYRQSLGQGLEFLIYFQGNSAPDKSGLPSDRFSAERTGGSVSTLTIQRTQQEDSAVYLCASSPTGSLVDTQYFGPGTRLTVL.